The clone carrying this TCR beta chain has a count of ten or more. Its specificity is unknown. TCRdb reprocessed the reads with MiXCR, giving one entry per CDR3 protein. The repertoire holds some 150,000 distinct CDR3 sequences, with roughly 6% as singletons. This specimen comes from a study of T cell repertoires in cytomegalovirus infection. Study conclusions and caveats: Carriers of CMV plus the relevant HLA were identified by cumulative public TCR beta family frequency. In two of eight donors, the top clonotype was HLA-C-restricted CMV-specific.

The sample consisted of PBMCs. This TCR was recovered from a human donor in good health (CMV status not recorded). Some clones in this sample may be carry-over from other donors' samples.

CDR3 region: CASSRQGGETGWFYEQYF. CDR3 nucleotides: TGTGCCAGCAGCCGCCAGGGAGGGGAGACAGGGTGGTTCTACGAGCAGTACTTC. The gene calls are TRBV7-2 and TRBJ2-7; D possibly matches TRBD1 or TRBD2 (7 bases each). Germline-derived CDR1 and CDR2 are SGHTA and FQGNSA. The CDR3 has 18 residues. V was trimmed by 5 bases and J by 3 bases, leaving 26 bases between them.